This T cell receptor (beta chain) was recorded in a study of Ad26.COV2.S vaccination and SARS-CoV-2 variants (dated by TCRdb to the early 2020s). Regarding the study in general: Donors in the vaccine arm were drawn from COV1001, a multicentre, randomized, double-blind, placebo-controlled phase I-IIa trial testing Ad26.COV2.S in healthy adults. Investigators remained blinded to trial group allocation during experiments and outcome assessment. Trial participants were randomized into five groups of five, in which low-dose or high-dose Ad26.COV2.S was given once or twice, or placebo was given on both occasions. The TCR-sequenced set comprised about 32 samples: roughly 19 Ad26.COV2.S vaccine recipients, 5 placebo recipients and 8 SARS-CoV-2 convalescent individuals. TCRbeta repertoire sequencing was used to assess the specificity and breadth of SARS-CoV-2-reactive T cell receptors after Ad26.COV2.S vaccination. Ad26.COV2.S was given intramuscularly at 5x10^10 or 1x10^11 viral particles, as a single shot or as two shots 56 days apart. Study-level results and caveats: Higher spike-specific TCR breadth was observed in Ad26.COV2.S recipients than in placebo recipients (P = 0.0014). After vaccination, spike-specific CD8+ and CD4+ T cell responses were reported to show substantial breadth. Vaccine and placebo recipients had comparable non-spike TCR breadth, which fits with the vaccine containing only spike. It was noted by the authors that total T cell responses may have been underestimated by the TCR breadth and depth analyses. The study was not powered to compare responses between vaccine doses or regimens.

The germline V gene sets CDR1 to SGHTA and CDR2 to FQGNSA. Here V drops 7 bases and J drops 7 bases, and the junction holds 7 bases not matched to any gene. The CDR3 goes from the cysteine to the phenylalanine over 14 residues. Only the CDR3 portion is preserved as DNA: 42 bases, with reading frame beginning at the first base. The immunoSEQ Assay was used to sequence TCRbeta CDR3 regions. After extraction, genomic DNA underwent amplification by bias-controlled multiplex PCR, followed by high-throughput sequencing. The paper's data handling went like this. To quantify the absolute abundance of every unique TCRbeta CDR3 region, sequences were collapsed and filtered. T cell fraction was estimated by normalizing TCRbeta template counts to usable DNA, with usable DNA measured through amplification of reference genes found in all nucleated cells. Repertoire TCRs were annotated as SARS-CoV-2-specific by exact matching of V gene, CDR3 amino acid sequence and J gene to a known reactive TCR set. The reference SARS-CoV-2 TCR set was obtained from MIRA and was filtered for enrichment in COVID-19-positive ImmuneCODE repertoires, whereby public or cross-reactive TCRs were removed. Using the MIRA antigens, annotated TCRs were further analysed by specific ORF or by position within an ORF. Depth was the summed frequency of annotated unique rearrangements, while breadth was defined as annotated unique rearrangements over total unique productive rearrangements. TCR breadth was compared between groups using two-sided Wilcoxon rank-sum tests. This immuneACCESS table, as held by TCRdb, lists in-frame sequences with V and J called but not all clones. Of the missing ones, under half trace to an unresolved V gene in checked studies; the others have no known cause. The DNA was the basis for D and trimming; V, J and clone size are from that table. This sample lists 400,000 to 450,000 clones; 80% to 95% were detected once. Of the sample, more than 9% falls within the top ten clones.

For this clone: Its specific antigen is unknown. Base-call qualities are not available, and no considerably larger clone is one nucleotide away.

In light of the paper, this sample's treatment or condition label describes: around 19 received Ad26.COV2.S at low or high dose, single or two shots; roughly five received placebo; per-sample allocation not given. For vaccine and placebo recipients, repertoires were sequenced using samples collected on day 63 after the first injection. In Cohort 1b, roughly 26 adults aged 18-55 years were enrolled at a single site in Boston, USA, between 29 July and 7 August 2020. Ad26.COV2.S was a replication-incompetent adenovirus type 26 vector expressing a prefusion-stabilized SARS-CoV-2 spike protein from the original Wuhan strain.

This receptor chain uses TRBV7-2 and TRBJ1-6, with 7 bases in between that match TRBD1. This receptor was obtained from a person aged 18 to 65 who received the Ad26.COV2.S COVID-19 vaccine or a placebo. This specimen consisted of peripheral blood, obtained in a trial of Ad26.COV2.S vaccine versus placebo. The DNA is as follows: TGTGCCAGCAACTTCAGGGGGGGGAATTCACCCCTCCACTTT. Its protein product is CASNFRGGNSPLHF.